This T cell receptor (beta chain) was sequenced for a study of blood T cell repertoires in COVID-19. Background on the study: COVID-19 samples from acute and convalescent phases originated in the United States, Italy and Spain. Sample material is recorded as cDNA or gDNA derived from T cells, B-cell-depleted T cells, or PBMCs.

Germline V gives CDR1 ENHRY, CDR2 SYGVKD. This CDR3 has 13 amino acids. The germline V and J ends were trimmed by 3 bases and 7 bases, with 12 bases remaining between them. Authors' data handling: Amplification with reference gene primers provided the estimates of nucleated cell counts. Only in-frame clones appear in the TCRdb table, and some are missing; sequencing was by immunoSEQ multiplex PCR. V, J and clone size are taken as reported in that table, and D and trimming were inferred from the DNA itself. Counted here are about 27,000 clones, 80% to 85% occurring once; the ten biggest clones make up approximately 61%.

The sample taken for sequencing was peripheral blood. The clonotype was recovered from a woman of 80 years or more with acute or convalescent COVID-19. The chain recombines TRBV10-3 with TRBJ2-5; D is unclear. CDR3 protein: CAISDDLFGTQYF. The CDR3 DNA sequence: TGTGCCATCAGTGATGACTTATTCGGGACCCAGTACTTC.